The clone carrying this T cell receptor (beta chain) was seen a handful of times. What it binds is unknown. This sample was included in a study of T cell responses to AZD1222 COVID-19 vaccine. Findings of the study overall: Just a handful of AZD1222 recipients tested seropositive at baseline. Reports indicate that nearly half of spike-specific TCRs are directed at unmutated variant regions.

TCRdb's table, derived via immunoSEQ multiplex PCR, lists solely in-frame clones and lacks some. The sample yields around 160,000 clones, roughly 94% seen once. The sequencing here drew on peripheral blood, taken 28 days after the second AZD1222 dose. This TCR was sampled from an adult who received the AZD1222 COVID-19 vaccine.

CDR3 region: CASSAGTSGFRNEQFF. In DNA, the CDR3 is TGCGCCAGCAGTGCGGGGACTAGCGGTTTCCGCAATGAGCAGTTCTTC. V usage is TRBV5-1 and J usage is TRBJ2-1, with 11 bases aligning to TRBD2. Germline V gene data show CDR1 as SGHRS and CDR2 as YFSETQ. The junction had 10 bases not matched to a gene; V was cut back by 5 bases and J by 6 bases. The CDR3 consists of 16 residues.